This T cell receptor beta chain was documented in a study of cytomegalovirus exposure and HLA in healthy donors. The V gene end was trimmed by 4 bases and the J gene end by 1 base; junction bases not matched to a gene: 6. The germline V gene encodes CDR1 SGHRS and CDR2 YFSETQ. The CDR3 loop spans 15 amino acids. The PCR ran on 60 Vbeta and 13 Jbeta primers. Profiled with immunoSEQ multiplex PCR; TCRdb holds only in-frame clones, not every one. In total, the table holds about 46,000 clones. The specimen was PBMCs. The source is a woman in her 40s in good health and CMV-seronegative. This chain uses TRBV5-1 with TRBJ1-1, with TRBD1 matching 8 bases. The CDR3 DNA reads TGCGCCAGCAGCCCTCCCGGGACAGGGAACACTGAAGCTTTCTTT. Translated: CASSPPGTGNTEAFF.